This entry lists 15 T cell receptor beta chains sequenced from one sample in a study of cytomegalovirus exposure and HLA in healthy donors (dated by TCRdb to 2015 to 2018). The protocol used for the library was the immunoSEQ multiplex PCR assay. As stored in TCRdb, this immuneACCESS dataset retains in-frame rearrangements with V and J assigned. A fraction of the clones does not appear; measured against another copy, unresolved V genes explain less than half of the discrepancy, and the remainder lacks a known reason. The sample yields about 120,000 clones; approximately 90% were counted once. Jointly, the top ten make up about 1.8% of the sample. What was sequenced was PBMCs. These receptors were obtained from a man aged 18 to 30 in good health and CMV-seronegative.

V gene TRBV4-1 combines with J gene TRBJ2-3; 12 nucleotides match TRBD1. The V gene's germline CDR1 is MGHRA and CDR2 YSYEKL. The CDR3 covers 17 residues. Trimming cost V 4 bases and J 5 bases; bases outside gene matches: 10. CDR3 nucleotides: TGCGCCAGCAGCCGGAGATCCGGGACAGGGGGCCGAGATACGCAGTATTTT. Protein: CASSRRSGTGGRDTQYF.

V is TRBV28 and J is TRBJ1-5, with 9 bases identical to TRBD1. V shed 8 bases, J shed 6 bases, and the junction held 14 bases outside the gene matches. Germline lookup yields CDR1 MDHEN and CDR2 SYDVKM. This CDR3 is built from 16 residues. The CDR3 here is CASVTGTGIIIQPQHF. The CDR3 DNA follows: TGTGCCAGCGTGACCGGGACAGGGATTATAATTCAGCCCCAGCATTTT.

This chain links TRBV18 with TRBJ2-6; 10 nucleotides line up with TRBD1. The germline V gene has CDR1 KGHSH and CDR2 LQKENI. The CDR3 has 18 amino acids. With V trimmed by 5 bases and J by 4 bases, 11 bases remained unmatched. CDR3 coding DNA: TGTGCCAGCTCAAGAGCCGGGACAGGGGACCCAGGGGCCAACGTCCTGACTTTC. Translating it yields CASSRAGTGDPGANVLTF.

On this clone: Other DNA sequences in the sample encode the same CDR3. The CDR3 DNA follows: TGTGCCAGCAGCTTGGACAGGGGAAATTCACCCCTCCACTTT. Its translation is CASSLDRGNSPLHF. The chain recombines TRBV6-5 with TRBJ1-6; 9 positions match TRBD1. V dropped 6 bases and J dropped 7; count of bases not matched to a gene: 4. The CDR3 covers 14 residues. Looked up from germline, CDR1 is MNHEY and CDR2 is SVGAGI.

J is TRBJ2-7 and V is TRBV5-1, with 8 positions matching TRBD1. CDR1 is SGHRS and CDR2 is YFSETQ in the germline V gene. CDR3 length: 13 residues. The junction had 4 bases not matched to a gene; V was cut back by 3 bases and J by 5 bases. CDR3 sequence: CASSSTGGHEQYF. The CDR3 nucleotides are TGCGCCAGCAGCTCAACAGGGGGGCACGAGCAGTACTTC.

This chain links TRBV15 with TRBJ1-2; 7 nucleotides agree with TRBD1. Germline-derived CDR1 and CDR2 are LNHNV and YYDKDF (reference sequence). The CDR3 extends over 15 amino acids. Trimming took 4 bases from V and 4 from J; bases not matched to a gene: 9. The CDR3 loop reads CATSINRGGVYGYTF. The CDR3 DNA reads as TGTGCCACCAGCATAAACAGGGGCGGCGTCTATGGCTACACCTTC.

The rearrangement links TRBV6-1 to TRBJ1-2; TRBD1 matches at 10 bases. The CDR3 consists of 14 residues. J lost 5 bases, V lost 4 bases, and 4 bases had no gene match. CDR1 and CDR2 from the germline V gene are MNHNS and SASEGT. The CDR3 is CASSGDRGDYGYTF. CDR3 DNA: TGTGCCAGCAGTGGGGACAGGGGCGATTATGGCTACACCTTC.

CDR3 sequence: CALAKGGELFF. Written as DNA, the CDR3 is TGTGCCTTGGCCAAGGGGGGGGAGCTGTTTTTT. The chain carries TRBV30 and TRBJ2-2; D is perhaps TRBD1 (5 bases). The V end lost 7 bases, the J end lost 8 bases, and 11 bases lay between the germline ends. Per germline, CDR1 GTSNPN and CDR2 SVGIG (reference sequence). CDR3 length: 11 residues.

This chain links TRBV6-1 with TRBJ2-1; D uncertain. V was pared by 5 bases and J by 9 bases, with 11 bases between. Germline CDR1 and CDR2: MNHNS and SASEGT. This CDR3 spans 12 amino acids. The CDR3 bases are TGTGCCAGCAGTCAACAGACCAGTGAGCAGTTCTTC. Encoded protein: CASSQQTSEQFF.

This chain links TRBV10-1 with TRBJ2-1, with D possibly TRBD2 on 6 matching bases. CDR3 size: 15 residues. The V gene lost 4 bases and the J gene lost 3 bases, with 13 bases spanning the gap. Germline CDR1 and CDR2: WNHNN and SYGVQD (reference sequence). CDR3 nucleotides: TGCGCCAGCAGTGTAGGTGTGGAGGGCTACAATGAGCAGTTCTTC. Encoded protein: CASSVGVEGYNEQFF.

The chain recombines TRBV11-1 with TRBJ2-1, with 7 bases lining up with TRBD2. The V gene's germline CDR1 is SGHAT and CDR2 FQDESV (reference sequence). Trimming took 4 bases from V and 1 from J; bases not matched to a gene: 7. CDR3 size: 16 residues. CDR3 amino acids: CASSSQRELSYNEQFF. CDR3 nucleotide sequence: TGTGCCAGCAGCTCCCAGCGGGAATTGTCCTACAATGAGCAGTTCTTC.

The V call is TRBV27, the J call TRBJ2-7, with 13 bases fitting TRBD2. The trim removed 5 bases at V and 2 bases at J, leaving 3 bases unmatched. The CDR3 has 15 amino acids. CDR1 and CDR2 from the germline V gene are MNHEY and SMNVEV (reference sequence). CDR3 DNA: TGTGCCAGCAGTATGGGACTAGCGGGACCCTACGAGCAGTACTTC. This gives the protein CASSMGLAGPYEQYF.

The V and J genes are TRBV5-4 and TRBJ1-1, with no clear D. The CDR3 runs to 15 residues. Trimming took 3 bases from V and 6 from J, leaving 18 bases between them. Germline CDR1 SGHNT, CDR2 YYREEE (reference sequence). CDR3 protein: CASSSLGESFPEAFF. DNA of the CDR3: TGTGCCAGCAGCTCCCTAGGAGAGTCCTTCCCTGAAGCTTTCTTT. The variable domain in full, completed from reference TRBV5-4 and TRBJ1-1, reads ETGVTQSPTHLIKTRGQQVTLRCSSQSGHNTVSWYQQALGQGPQFIFQYYREEENGRGNFPPRFSGLQFPNYSSELNVNALELDDSALYLCASSSLGESFPEAFFGQGTRLTVV.

V usage is TRBV11-3 and J usage is TRBJ2-7; possibly TRBD1 for D (5 bases). Germline loops: CDR1 SGHNT, CDR2 YENEEA. Trimming stripped 5 bases from V and 2 bases from J, with 10 bases between. The CDR3 consists of 13 residues. The chain's CDR3 is CASSTGRAYEQYF. Written as DNA, the CDR3 is TGTGCCAGCAGCACAGGCAGGGCCTACGAGCAGTACTTC.

V and J are TRBV28 and TRBJ2-7, with a possible D match to TRBD1 (5 bases). CDR3 size: 14 residues. Germline V gene sequence: CDR1 MDHEN, CDR2 SYDVKM. With 1 base removed from V and 6 bases from J, the gap between germline ends came to 13 bases. The CDR3 coding sequence is TGTGCCAGCAGTTTATTTGGGGCCCCCGGCGAGCAGTACTTC. Residues: CASSLFGAPGEQYF.